This entry is about one T cell receptor beta chain. The sample is drawn from a study of blood T cell repertoires in COVID-19. Study information: From the United States, Italy and Spain came samples of acute and convalescent COVID-19. Sources were T cells, B-cell-depleted T cells, or PBMCs; the material itself was cDNA or gDNA.

The V end lost 0 bases, the J end lost 3 bases, and 6 bases lay between the germline ends. There are 13 residues in the CDR3. Germline V lookup: CDR1 SGHTA, CDR2 FQGNSA. Per the original data handling: Reference gene primer amplification in the assay estimated nucleated cell counts. The repertoire was sequenced with immunoSEQ multiplex PCR; TCRdb's copy has only in-frame clones and lacks some. V and J calls and clone size are copied from that table; D and trimming were computed from the DNA. The profile covers about 190,000 clones, with approximately 87% appearing a single time and around 13% taken by the ten largest. Seattle patient enrollment occurred during active infection, with longitudinal follow-up thereafter.

The rearrangement joins TRBV7-2 to TRBJ2-7, with D maybe TRBD2 (6 bases). Material: peripheral blood. This receptor was taken from a woman in her 70s with COVID-19, enrolled during active disease. The CDR3 reads CASSLAGGYEQYF. CDR3 coding DNA: TGTGCCAGCAGCTTAGCGGGAGGCTACGAGCAGTACTTC.